Listed below are T cell receptor beta chains from one sample, sequenced in a study of T cell changes during pregnancy in multiple sclerosis. TCRdb's copy holds only in-frame clones and misses some; the assay was immunoSEQ multiplex PCR. The repertoire has 90,000 to 100,000 clones, around 92% of them found once; the top ten carry less than 2.5%. Here the sequenced sample was peripheral blood, taken in the third trimester of pregnancy. These receptors all come from a female donor with multiple sclerosis, enrolled in a pregnancy study. CDR3s include the opening cysteine and the closing phenylalanine or tryptophan. The D gene is left open where the match is weak. Only some rows state a clone size, as once, few, many or a class for expanded clones.

j_call v_call clone_size d_call cdr3_aa cdr3_nt
TRBJ1-1 TRBV6-6 NA TRBD1 CASSPDRGWDTEAFF TGTGCCAGCAGTCCCGACAGGGGATGGGACACTGAAGCTTTCTTT
TRBJ1-1 TRBV28 NA TRBD1 CASRKRQGRDTEAFF TGTGCCAGCCGAAAGCGACAGGGACGGGACACTGAAGCTTTCTTT
TRBJ2-1 TRBV7-9 NA NA CASSYPGDYNEQFF TGTGCCAGCAGCTACCCCGGGGATTACAATGAGCAGTTCTTC
TRBJ2-1 TRBV15 NA TRBD2 CATSSQLRIAGNEQFF TGTGCCACCAGCAGCCAGTTGCGGATAGCGGGTAATGAGCAGTTCTTC
TRBJ2-1 TRBV19 NA TRBD2 CASRELAGGGNEQFF TGTGCCAGTAGGGAACTAGCGGGAGGCGGCAATGAGCAGTTCTTC
TRBJ2-7 TRBV9 NA NA CASSVGQAGSYEQYF TGTGCCAGCAGCGTAGGTCAAGCAGGTTCCTACGAGCAGTACTTC
TRBJ1-2 TRBV7-9 NA TRBD1 CASSLQTGEIYGYTF TGTGCCAGCAGCTTACAGACAGGGGAAATCTATGGCTACACCTTC
TRBJ2-7 TRBV18 NA NA CASSPEDSREQYF TGTGCCAGCTCACCAGAGGACAGTCGTGAGCAGTACTTC
TRBJ1-2 TRBV27 NA TRBD1 CASSPQGALIYGYTF TGTGCCAGCAGTCCTCAGGGGGCTTTGATCTATGGCTACACCTTC
TRBJ2-1 TRBV7-3 NA TRBD2 CASSPSGTSPNEQFF TGTGCCAGCAGTCCATCCGGGACTAGTCCAAATGAGCAGTTCTTC
TRBJ2-2 TRBV5-1 NA TRBD2 CASSLAILAGNTGELFF TGCGCCAGCAGCTTGGCCATCCTAGCGGGGAACACCGGGGAGCTGTTTTTT
TRBJ1-5 TRBV28 NA NA CASNLIRVNQPQHF TGTGCCAGCAATCTAATCAGGGTCAATCAGCCCCAGCATTTT
TRBJ2-7 TRBV7-2 NA TRBD2 CASSLRLARGSEQYF TGTGCCAGCAGCCTCCGACTAGCCCGGGGGTCCGAGCAGTACTTC
TRBJ1-1 TRBV28 NA TRBD1 CASDRVSGEAFF TGTGCCAGCGACAGGGTGTCGGGTGAAGCTTTCTTT
TRBJ2-5 TRBV14 NA NA CASSQDLRETQYF TGTGCCAGCAGCCAAGATCTAAGAGAGACCCAGTACTTC
TRBJ1-1 TRBV14 NA TRBD1 CASEGQGEENTEAFF TGTGCCAGCGAGGGACAGGGAGAGGAAAACACTGAAGCTTTCTTT
TRBJ2-2 TRBV5-6 NA TRBD2 CASSFPGSGITGELFF TGTGCCAGCAGCTTTCCCGGGAGCGGGATCACCGGGGAGCTGTTTTTT
TRBJ2-7 TRBV28 NA NA CASSWTAEAYEQYF TGTGCCAGCAGCTGGACAGCGGAGGCCTACGAGCAGTACTTC
TRBJ2-7 TRBV5-1 once TRBD2 CASTLSSGRPPSEQYF TGCGCCAGCACCCTCTCTAGCGGGAGACCTCCCTCTGAGCAGTACTTC
TRBJ2-5 TRBV29-1 NA TRBD2 CSAGLAGERTQYF TGCAGCGCCGGACTAGCGGGAGAGAGAACCCAGTACTTC
TRBJ1-2 TRBV28 NA NA CASNLPGQSYGYTF TGTGCCAGCAACCTCCCGGGACAAAGTTATGGCTACACCTTC
TRBJ2-5 TRBV30 NA TRBD2 CAWSEPTSGSQETQYF TGTGCCTGGAGCGAGCCAACTAGCGGGAGCCAAGAGACCCAGTACTTC
TRBJ2-7 TRBV27 NA NA CASSLMGRYEQYF TGTGCCAGCAGTTTGATGGGGCGCTACGAGCAGTACTTC
TRBJ2-3 TRBV9 NA TRBD2 CASSGPGLARGDTQYF TGTGCCAGCAGCGGACCGGGACTAGCGCGGGGAGATACGCAGTATTTT
TRBJ1-1 TRBV28 NA NA CASSSRTGWGTEAFF TGTGCCAGCAGTTCTCGTACGGGGTGGGGCACTGAAGCTTTCTTT
TRBJ2-1 TRBV28 NA TRBD1 CASSPTAGQGANEQFF TGTGCCAGCAGCCCCACCGCGGGACAGGGGGCTAATGAGCAGTTCTTC
TRBJ2-3 TRBV13 NA NA CASSLMSYLKADTQYF TGTGCCAGCAGCTTAATGTCCTACCTCAAAGCCGATACGCAGTATTTT
TRBJ1-5 TRBV6-1 NA NA CASSRQPNQPQHF TGTGCCAGCTCAAGACAGCCCAATCAGCCCCAGCATTTT
TRBJ2-7 TRBV13 NA NA CASSPQQGPQYF TGTGCCAGCAGCCCCCAACAGGGTCCCCAGTACTTC
TRBJ1-5 TRBV11-2 NA TRBD1 CASSLGTGSHQPQHF TGTGCCAGCAGCTTAGGGACAGGGTCGCATCAGCCCCAGCATTTT
TRBJ2-7 TRBV29-1 NA TRBD1 CSVVGQGAAYEQYF TGCAGCGTTGTTGGACAGGGAGCGGCCTACGAGCAGTACTTC
TRBJ1-1 TRBV10-3 NA TRBD1 CAINRGTEAFF TGTGCCATAAACAGGGGCACTGAAGCTTTCTTT
TRBJ2-7 TRBV19 NA TRBD1 CASSAWDRASYEQYF TGTGCCAGTAGTGCCTGGGACAGGGCGTCCTACGAGCAGTACTTC
TRBJ2-5 TRBV7-8 NA NA CASSHRPPRTRGETQYF TGTGCCAGCAGCCACCGCCCTCCCCGGACTAGGGGGGAGACCCAGTACTTC
TRBJ2-7 TRBV5-1 NA NA CASSGSGSNEQYF TGCGCCAGCAGCGGGAGCGGTTCCAACGAGCAGTACTTC
TRBJ2-2 TRBV5-5 NA TRBD2 CASDGAGEGTGELFF TGTGCCAGTGACGGAGCGGGAGAAGGTACCGGGGAGCTGTTTTTT
TRBJ1-5 TRBV30 NA NA CAWSAGGSQPQHF TGTGCCTGGAGTGCGGGGGGGAGTCAGCCCCAGCATTTT
TRBJ2-1 TRBV7-6 NA NA CASSLEVLANSEQFF TGTGCCAGCAGCTTAGAGGTACTAGCTAACAGTGAGCAGTTCTTC
TRBJ1-3 TRBV6-5 NA NA CASSLTGVSGNTIYF TGTGCCAGCAGTTTAACAGGTGTCTCTGGAAACACCATATATTTT
TRBJ1-3 TRBV6-1 NA TRBD1 CASSVDRGSGNTIYF TGTGCCAGCAGTGTGGACAGGGGATCTGGAAACACCATATATTTT
TRBJ2-7 TRBV28 once NA CASRRATYEQYF TGTGCCAGCAGGAGGGCCACCTACGAGCAGTACTTC
TRBJ2-3 TRBV5-1 NA NA CASSYFNRDTYTDTQYF TGCGCCAGCAGCTACTTTAACCGGGACACCTACACAGATACGCAGTATTTT
TRBJ1-2 TRBV27 few TRBD1 CASSLWRTGVSGYTF TGTGCCAGCAGTTTATGGAGGACAGGGGTATCTGGCTACACCTTC
TRBJ2-7 TRBV6-1 NA NA CASSLGGPSYEQYF TGTGCCAGCAGTTTGGGCGGGCCGTCCTACGAGCAGTACTTC
TRBJ2-7 TRBV7-2 once TRBD2 CASSTLRLAGGLEQYF TGTGCCAGCAGCACCTTAAGACTAGCGGGAGGGTTAGAGCAGTACTTC
TRBJ2-3 TRBV6-4 few TRBD2 CASSDTSVDTQYF TGTGCCAGCAGTGACACTAGCGTGGATACGCAGTATTTT
TRBJ1-4 TRBV27 NA NA CASSLYRSEKLFF TGTGCCAGCAGTTTATACAGGAGTGAAAAACTGTTTTTT
TRBJ1-4 TRBV28 NA TRBD1 CASRRTGNEKLFF TGTGCCAGCAGACGGACAGGGAATGAAAAACTGTTTTTT
TRBJ2-2 TRBV28 once NA CASSLHGTGELFF TGTGCCAGCAGTTTACACGGTACCGGGGAGCTGTTTTTT
TRBJ2-7 TRBV30 NA NA CAWSRPGRRSHAEYF TGTGCCTGGAGTAGACCCGGCCGAAGGAGCCACGCGGAGTACTTC
TRBJ1-5 TRBV11-2 NA NA CASSSRLEQPQHF TGTGCCAGCAGCTCCAGACTTGAACAGCCCCAGCATTTT
TRBJ2-5 TRBV7-6 NA TRBD1 CASSLARGTGGQETQYF TGTGCCAGCAGCTTAGCGAGGGGGACAGGGGGCCAAGAGACCCAGTACTTC
TRBJ2-1 TRBV7-2 NA TRBD2 CASSLGLGREAYNEQFF TGTGCCAGCAGCTTAGGGTTAGGGCGGGAGGCCTACAATGAGCAGTTCTTC
TRBJ1-1 TRBV7-2 NA NA CASSLVLVNTEAFF TGTGCCAGCAGCTTAGTTCTTGTGAACACTGAAGCTTTCTTT